These 10 T cell receptor beta chains were sequenced from one sample in a study of monozygotic twins with inflammatory bowel disease. TCRdb re-analyzed the 5' RACE reads; it lists each CDR3 protein once, without DNA. The sample totals 440,000 or so distinct CDR3 sequences. The specimen sequenced was blood. Receptors were obtained from a human donor with ulcerative colitis or Crohn's disease, or a healthy co-twin of an affected twin (not recorded which).

V usage is TRBV7-3 and J usage is TRBJ2-7; the D gene TCRdb calls, TRBD2, cannot be checked with no DNA. In germline, CDR1 is SGHTA, CDR2 FQGTGA. The CDR3 totals 15 residues. This CDR3 reads CASSLEAGDSYEQYF.

CDR3: CAWSVAVGGNQPQHF. The V gene is TRBV30, the J gene TRBJ1-5; there is no DNA to check the TCRdb D call of TRBD1. The CDR3 runs to 15 residues. Germline-derived CDR1 and CDR2 are GTSNPN and SVGIG (reference sequence).

This rearrangement joins TRBV5-1 to TRBJ2-3; TCRdb gives TRBD2 as the D gene, but with no DNA this cannot be confirmed. Germline CDR1 reads SGHRS; CDR2 reads YFSETQ. The CDR3 consists of 14 residues. CDR3 amino acids: CASSFDLAGYTQYF.

CDR3 residues: CSARNGRTGTSQPQNF. The chain is built from TRBV20-1 and TRBJ1-5; TCRdb returns TRBD1, unconfirmable since there is no DNA. The CDR3 sequence is 16 residues long. Germline V CDR1 and CDR2: DFQATT, SNEGSKA (reference sequence).

The chain combines TRBV27 with TRBJ1-6; the D call from TCRdb, TRBD1, cannot be confirmed without DNA. The germline gives CDR1 MNHEY, CDR2 SMNVEV (reference sequence). This CDR3 is 18 amino acids long. The CDR3 sequence: CASSLSLGGSSYNSPLHF.

The V call is TRBV12-3 or TRBV12-4, the J call TRBJ1-4. The CDR3 consists of 17 residues. The chain's CDR3 is CASSFLAGRETNEKLFF.

The chain carries TRBV4-2 and TRBJ2-1; absent DNA, TCRdb's TRBD2 call cannot be checked. Looked up from germline, CDR1 is LGHNA and CDR2 is YNFKEQ. The CDR3 has 17 residues. CDR3 residues: CASSQDPAGVTRNEQFF.

V and J are TRBV19 and TRBJ1-1; TCRdb proposes TRBD1, but this gene call is untestable without DNA. The CDR3 extends over 14 amino acids. Germline CDR1 LNHDA, CDR2 SQIVND (reference sequence). Here the CDR3 reads CASPPPGQSAEAFF.

This chain connects TRBV5-1 to TRBJ2-3; the TCRdb D gene call, TRBD1, has no DNA to confirm it. CDR3 length: 16 residues. Germline CDR1 SGHRS, CDR2 YFSETQ. The CDR3 sequence is CASSLASGGSTDTQYF.

V gene TRBV7-9 combines with J gene TRBJ1-5; checking the TCRdb D call of TRBD1 is not possible without DNA. This CDR3 has 15 residues. Germline V CDR1 and CDR2: SEHNR, FQNEAQ (reference sequence). The chain's CDR3 is CASSLDGSRGQPQHF. The whole variable domain, remainder taken from reference TRBV7-9 and TRBJ1-5, is DTGVSQNPRHKITKRGQNVTFRCDPISEHNRLYWYRQTLGQGPEFLTYFQNEAQLEKSRLLSDRFSAERPKGSFSTLEIQRTEQGDSAMYLCASSLDGSRGQPQHFGDGTRLSIL.